The rows below give T cell receptor beta chains drawn from one sample of a study of cytomegalovirus exposure and HLA in healthy donors. The assay was immunoSEQ multiplex PCR, and TCRdb's table has in-frame clones only and misses some. The sample comprises about 120,000 clones, 55% to 65% of which are singletons, and 7.5% to 9.5% rests with the top ten. The sample comprised PBMCs. Receptor source: a middle-aged woman in good health and CMV-seropositive. Each CDR3 is given without its conserved first and last residue. Each record gives: V gene, D gene, clone size, CDR3 protein. D genes are given only for firm matches. Clone size is not always given. Where it is, it says once, few, many or a class for expanded clones.

V: TRBV6-1; D: .; size: .; CDR3: ATKSPRGTIY
V: TRBV29-1; D: TRBD1; size: .; CDR3: SAGTGNTEAF
V: TRBV2; D: .; size: .; CDR3: ASRGAYGFDEQF
V: TRBV29-1; D: TRBD1; size: .; CDR3: SVTGERNQPQH
V: TRBV30; D: .; size: .; CDR3: AWLQGTTEAF
V: TRBV5-1; D: TRBD1; size: .; CDR3: AGSTGQTYGYT
V: TRBV7-9; D: .; size: .; CDR3: ASSLNTLDGSF
V: TRBV4-1; D: .; size: .; CDR3: ASSQVANSNQPQH
V: TRBV5-1; D: TRBD2; size: .; CDR3: ASSLAPSGIGDEQF
V: TRBV4-2; D: TRBD1; size: few; CDR3: ASSQVQGATEAF
V: TRBV4-2; D: TRBD1; size: .; CDR3: ASKRVGQGYPLETQY
V: TRBV27; D: TRBD1; size: .; CDR3: ASSLSRGLRNTEAF
V: TRBV7-9; D: .; size: .; CDR3: ASSLGLGIDEQF
V: TRBV30; D: .; size: .; CDR3: AWRASQETQY
V: TRBV11-2; D: TRBD1; size: .; CDR3: ASSGQGMITNVLT
V: TRBV28; D: .; size: .; CDR3: ASSLRTPGGEAF
V: TRBV4-3; D: TRBD2; size: few; CDR3: ASSQDNGGVQY
V: TRBV7-8; D: .; size: .; CDR3: ASSLAGRGWDTQY
V: TRBV11-2; D: .; size: .; CDR3: ASSLDLAVDTQY
V: TRBV27; D: .; size: once; CDR3: ASSLGPRPRTEAF
V: TRBV5-1; D: .; size: once; CDR3: ASSLSVETQY
V: TRBV7-8; D: TRBD2; size: .; CDR3: ASSPIAGSSYNEQF
V: TRBV5-1; D: .; size: once; CDR3: ASSLSQGVYEQY
V: TRBV9; D: .; size: .; CDR3: ASSVDSHNQPQH
V: TRBV4-1; D: .; size: .; CDR3: ASSPPGSGANVLT
V: TRBV18; D: .; size: .; CDR3: ASSPRGSLEAF
V: TRBV28; D: TRBD1; size: few; CDR3: ASSHGTASDTQY
V: TRBV29-1; D: .; size: once; CDR3: SVGEVGEQY
V: TRBV9; D: TRBD1; size: .; CDR3: ASSTGDRENEQY
V: TRBV28; D: TRBD1; size: .; CDR3: ASLGQADRGGSYEQY
V: TRBV6-5; D: TRBD2; size: .; CDR3: ASRGLAGVIGELF
V: TRBV13; D: .; size: few; CDR3: ASSSQGFGGTGELF
V: TRBV29-1; D: TRBD2; size: .; CDR3: SVELAGGTVEQY
V: TRBV7-9; D: .; size: once; CDR3: ASSYQGYGYT
V: TRBV5-1; D: TRBD2; size: .; CDR3: ASKSLAGSDNEQF
V: TRBV29-1; D: TRBD2; size: once; CDR3: SVGTSGSGEQY
V: TRBV7-2; D: .; size: few; CDR3: ASSVDRSANEKLF
V: TRBV7-2; D: .; size: once; CDR3: ASSLSRDTQY
V: TRBV6-4; D: .; size: .; CDR3: ASSDSGRVGSGYT
V: TRBV27; D: TRBD2; size: .; CDR3: ASSPGGSYNEQF
V: TRBV5-1; D: .; size: .; CDR3: ASRSGLTSYEQY
V: TRBV29-1; D: .; size: once; CDR3: SVEYKGKGLSRGGYT
V: TRBV4-1; D: TRBD2; size: .; CDR3: ASGPSGRELDTQY
V: TRBV11-3; D: .; size: .; CDR3: ASSLGTDSEAF
V: TRBV5-1; D: .; size: once; CDR3: ASSLNRPINTEAF
V: TRBV5-8; D: .; size: .; CDR3: ASSDGPGGGTEAF
V: TRBV7-9; D: .; size: .; CDR3: ASSFGGGGPGIEQY
V: TRBV7-4; D: .; size: .; CDR3: ASSRVGEQY
V: TRBV10-3; D: .; size: .; CDR3: AISEDGSSTDTQY
V: TRBV6-5; D: TRBD2; size: .; CDR3: AGSSRLAGSETQY